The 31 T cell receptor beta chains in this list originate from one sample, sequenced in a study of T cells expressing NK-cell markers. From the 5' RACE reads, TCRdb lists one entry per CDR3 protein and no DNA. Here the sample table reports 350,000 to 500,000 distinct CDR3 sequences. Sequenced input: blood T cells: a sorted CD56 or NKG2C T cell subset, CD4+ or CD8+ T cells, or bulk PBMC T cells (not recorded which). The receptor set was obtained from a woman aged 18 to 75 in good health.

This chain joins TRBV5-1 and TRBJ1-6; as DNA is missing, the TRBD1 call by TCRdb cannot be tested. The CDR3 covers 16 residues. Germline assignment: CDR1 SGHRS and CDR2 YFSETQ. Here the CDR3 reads CASKNLSPEGNSPLHF.

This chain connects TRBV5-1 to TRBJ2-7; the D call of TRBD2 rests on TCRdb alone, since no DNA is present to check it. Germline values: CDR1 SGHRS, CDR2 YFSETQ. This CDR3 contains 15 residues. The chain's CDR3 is CASSFSGRTPLEQYF.

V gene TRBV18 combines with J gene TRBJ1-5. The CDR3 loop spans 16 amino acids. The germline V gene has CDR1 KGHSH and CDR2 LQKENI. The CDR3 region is CASSRSGTPSNQPQHF.

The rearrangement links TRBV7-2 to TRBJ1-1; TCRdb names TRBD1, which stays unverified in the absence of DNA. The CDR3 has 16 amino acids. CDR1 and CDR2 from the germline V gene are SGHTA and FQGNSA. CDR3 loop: CASSLKTGAANTEAFF.

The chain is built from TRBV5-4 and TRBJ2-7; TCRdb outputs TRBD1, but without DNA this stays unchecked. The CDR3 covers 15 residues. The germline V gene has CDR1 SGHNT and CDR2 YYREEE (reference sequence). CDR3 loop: CASSLIDRSTYEQYF. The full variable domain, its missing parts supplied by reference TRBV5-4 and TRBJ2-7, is ETGVTQSPTHLIKTRGQQVTLRCSSQSGHNTVSWYQQALGQGPQFIFQYYREEENGRGNFPPRFSGLQFPNYSSELNVNALELDDSALYLCASSLIDRSTYEQYFGPGTRLTVT.

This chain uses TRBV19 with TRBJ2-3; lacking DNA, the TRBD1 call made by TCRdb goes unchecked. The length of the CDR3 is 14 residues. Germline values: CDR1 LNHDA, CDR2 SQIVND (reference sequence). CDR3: CASSFRQGADTQYF.

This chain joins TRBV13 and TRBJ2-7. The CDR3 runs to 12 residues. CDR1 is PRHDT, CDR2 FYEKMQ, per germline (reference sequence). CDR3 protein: CASSLGAFEQYF.

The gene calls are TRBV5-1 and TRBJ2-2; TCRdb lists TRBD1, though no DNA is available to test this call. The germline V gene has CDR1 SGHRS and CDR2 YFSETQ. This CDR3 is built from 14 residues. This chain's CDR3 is CASSLPGVTGELFF.

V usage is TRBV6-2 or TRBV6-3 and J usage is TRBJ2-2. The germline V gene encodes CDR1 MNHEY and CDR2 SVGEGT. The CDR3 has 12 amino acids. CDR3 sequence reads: CASSGNTGELFF.

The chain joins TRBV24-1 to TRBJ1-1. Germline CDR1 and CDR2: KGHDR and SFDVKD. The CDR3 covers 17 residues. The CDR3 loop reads CATRGPDGVWPNTEAFF.

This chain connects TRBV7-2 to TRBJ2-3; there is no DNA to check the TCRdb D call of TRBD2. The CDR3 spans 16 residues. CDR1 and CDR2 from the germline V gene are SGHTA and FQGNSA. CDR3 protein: CASSGTSGGAADTQYF.

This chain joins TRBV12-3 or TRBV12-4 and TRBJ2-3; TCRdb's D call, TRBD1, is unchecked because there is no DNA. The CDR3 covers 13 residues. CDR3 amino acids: CASSRTGSDTQYF.

This chain's CDR3 is CAIPRKGNTGELFF. J is TRBJ2-2 and V is TRBV7-9; TCRdb designates TRBD1, a call that cannot be tested without DNA. The CDR3 contains 14 residues. Germline V gives CDR1 SEHNR, CDR2 FQNEAQ (reference sequence).

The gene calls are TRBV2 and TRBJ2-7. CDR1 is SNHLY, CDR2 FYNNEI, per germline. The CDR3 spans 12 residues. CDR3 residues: CASRLISDEQYF.

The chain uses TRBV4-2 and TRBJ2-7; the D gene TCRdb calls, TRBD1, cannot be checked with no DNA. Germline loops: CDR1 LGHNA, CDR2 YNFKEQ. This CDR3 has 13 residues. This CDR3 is CATSGTGGYEQYF.

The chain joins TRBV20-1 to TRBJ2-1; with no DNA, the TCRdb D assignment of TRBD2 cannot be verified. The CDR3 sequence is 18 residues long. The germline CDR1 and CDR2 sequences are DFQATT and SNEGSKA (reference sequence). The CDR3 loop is CSARELAGGPSSYNEQFF.

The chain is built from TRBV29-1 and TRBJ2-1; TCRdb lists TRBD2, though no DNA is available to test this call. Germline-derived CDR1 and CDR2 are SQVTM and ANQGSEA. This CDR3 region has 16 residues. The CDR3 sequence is CSDRTGTSGRGSEQFF.

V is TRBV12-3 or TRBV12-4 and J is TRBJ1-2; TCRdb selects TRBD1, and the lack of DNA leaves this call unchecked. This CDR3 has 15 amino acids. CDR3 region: CASSPTDREAYGYTF.

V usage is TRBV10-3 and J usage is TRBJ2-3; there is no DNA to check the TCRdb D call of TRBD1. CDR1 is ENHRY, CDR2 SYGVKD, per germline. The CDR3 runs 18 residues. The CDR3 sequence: CAISGQGAKLPSTDTQYF.

The CDR3 region is CASGSGGPDTQYF. The chain is built from TRBV12-3 or TRBV12-4 and TRBJ2-3; TCRdb outputs TRBD1, but without DNA this stays unchecked. The CDR3 is 13 residues long.

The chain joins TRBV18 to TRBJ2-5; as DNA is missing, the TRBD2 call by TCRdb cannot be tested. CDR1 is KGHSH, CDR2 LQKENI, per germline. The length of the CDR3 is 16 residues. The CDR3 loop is CASSPGRQRGQETQYF.

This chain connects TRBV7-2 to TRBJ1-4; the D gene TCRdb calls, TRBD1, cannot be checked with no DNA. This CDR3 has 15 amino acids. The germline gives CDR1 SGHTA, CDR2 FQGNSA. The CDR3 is CASRDSGTGYSKLFF.

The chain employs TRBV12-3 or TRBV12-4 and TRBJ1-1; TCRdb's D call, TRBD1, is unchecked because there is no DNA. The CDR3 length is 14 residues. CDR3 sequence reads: CASSSGGGSGEAFF.

This CDR3 reads CATSDSGLAGDYEQYF. This rearrangement joins TRBV24-1 to TRBJ2-7; without DNA, the TCRdb call of TRBD2 cannot be checked. The CDR3 consists of 16 residues. Per the germline V gene, CDR1 is KGHDR and CDR2 is SFDVKD.

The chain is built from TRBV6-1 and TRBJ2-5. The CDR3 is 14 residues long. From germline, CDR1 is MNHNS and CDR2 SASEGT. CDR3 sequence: CASRGNTVWETQYF.

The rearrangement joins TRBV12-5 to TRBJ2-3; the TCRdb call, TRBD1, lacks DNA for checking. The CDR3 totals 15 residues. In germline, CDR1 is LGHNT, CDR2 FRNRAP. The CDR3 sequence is CASGLDQGMADTQYF.

The CDR3 loop reads CASSPRDRQETQYF. The chain is built from TRBV5-6 and TRBJ2-5; TCRdb's D call of TRBD1 is untestable without DNA. In germline, CDR1 is SGHDT, CDR2 YYEEEE. CDR3 size: 14 residues. The variable domain in full, with the rest retrieved from reference TRBV5-6 and TRBJ2-5, is DAGVTQSPTHLIKTRGQQVTLRCSPKSGHDTVSWYQQALGQGPQFIFQYYEEEERQRGNFPDRFSGHQFPNYSSELNVNALLLGDSALYLCASSPRDRQETQYFGPGTRLLVL.

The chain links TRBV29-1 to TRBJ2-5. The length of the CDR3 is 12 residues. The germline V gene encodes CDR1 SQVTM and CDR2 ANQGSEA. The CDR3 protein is CSVAVQQETQYF.

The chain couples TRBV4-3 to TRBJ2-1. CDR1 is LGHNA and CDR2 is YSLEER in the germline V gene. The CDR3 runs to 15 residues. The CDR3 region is CASSQGKVVRNEQFF.

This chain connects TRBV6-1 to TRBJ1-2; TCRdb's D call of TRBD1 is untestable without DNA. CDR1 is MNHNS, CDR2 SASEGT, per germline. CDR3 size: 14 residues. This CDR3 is CASGDSLSNYGYTF.

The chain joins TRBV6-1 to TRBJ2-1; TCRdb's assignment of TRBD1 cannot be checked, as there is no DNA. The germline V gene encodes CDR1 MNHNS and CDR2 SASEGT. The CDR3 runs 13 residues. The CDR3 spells CASSPGWVNEQFF.